This T cell receptor (beta chain) was sequenced in a study of memory CD4+ T cells and cytomegalovirus serostatus. The sort gate was single viable CD3+CD4+CD8-CD45RO+ cells for memory CD4+ T cells. Donors' CMV status reflects serum IgG against pp150, pp28, p38, p52. Methods used by the authors: After removing out-of-frame reads, 2 million to 2.5 million distinct TCRbeta sequences remained. The protocol was immunoSEQ multiplex PCR, while the TCRdb copy is restricted to in-frame clones and leaves out a portion. V, J and clone size were drawn from that table, and D and trimming were deduced from the DNA. In the table there are roughly 50,000 clones, approximately 82% of which are singletons. CDR1 is LNHDA, CDR2 SQIVND, per germline (reference sequence). V gave up 5 bases and J gave up 6 bases; unmatched junction bases: 10. CDR3 length: 15 residues.

The chain couples TRBV19 to TRBJ2-7; TRBD1 matches 10 bases. The origin of this receptor is an adult in good health and CMV-seronegative. Some clones in this sample may be carry-over from other donors' samples. The sample consisted of memory CD4+ T cells from blood. The CDR3 region has the DNA TGTGCCAGTAGTTCCCGGGACAGGGGACGCATCGAGCAGTACTTC. Its protein product is CASSSRDRGRIEQYF.